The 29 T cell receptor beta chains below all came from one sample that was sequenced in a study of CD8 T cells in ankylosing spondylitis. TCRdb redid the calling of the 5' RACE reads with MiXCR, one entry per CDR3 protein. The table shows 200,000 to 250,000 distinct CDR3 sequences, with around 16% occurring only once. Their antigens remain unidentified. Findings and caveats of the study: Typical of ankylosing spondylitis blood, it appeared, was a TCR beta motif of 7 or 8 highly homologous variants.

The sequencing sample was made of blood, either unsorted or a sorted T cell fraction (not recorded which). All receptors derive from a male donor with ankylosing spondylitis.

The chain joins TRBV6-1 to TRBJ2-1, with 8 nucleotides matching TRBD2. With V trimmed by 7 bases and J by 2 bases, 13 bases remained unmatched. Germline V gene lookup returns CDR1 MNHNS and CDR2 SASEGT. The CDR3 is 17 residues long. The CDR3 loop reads CASIPSPAGGPYNEQFF. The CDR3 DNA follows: TGTGCCAGCATCCCAAGCCCCGCGGGGGGCCCCTACAATGAGCAGTTCTTC.

The CDR3 region is CAITRDLAEDEQYF. In DNA form, the CDR3 reads TGTGCCATCACCCGGGACTTGGCGGAGGACGAGCAGTACTTC. V gene TRBV10-3 combines with J gene TRBJ2-7; a weak D match, TRBD2 (6 bases). The V gene lost 7 bases and the J gene lost 5 bases, with 18 bases spanning the gap. Per the germline V gene, CDR1 is ENHRY and CDR2 is SYGVKD. This CDR3 has 14 residues.

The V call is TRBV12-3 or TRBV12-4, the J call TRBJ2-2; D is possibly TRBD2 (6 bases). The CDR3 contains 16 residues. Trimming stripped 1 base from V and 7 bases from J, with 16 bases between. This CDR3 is CASSLGGLAVGGELFF. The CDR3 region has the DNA TGTGCCAGCAGTTTAGGGGGACTTGCTGTGGGCGGGGAGCTGTTTTTT.

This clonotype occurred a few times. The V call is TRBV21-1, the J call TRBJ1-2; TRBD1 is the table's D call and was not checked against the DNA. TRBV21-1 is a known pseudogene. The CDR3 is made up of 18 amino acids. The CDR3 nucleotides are TGTGCCAGCAGTCCTCTTGACAGTAGTTGCTTCTCGCACTATGGCTACACCTTC. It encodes CASSPLDSSCFSHYGYTF.

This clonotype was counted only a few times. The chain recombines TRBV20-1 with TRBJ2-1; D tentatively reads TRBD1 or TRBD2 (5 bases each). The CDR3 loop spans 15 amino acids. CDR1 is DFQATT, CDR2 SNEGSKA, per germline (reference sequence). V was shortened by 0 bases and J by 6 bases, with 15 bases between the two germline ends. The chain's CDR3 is CSARDGTKMANEQFF. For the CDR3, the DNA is TGCAGTGCTAGAGACGGGACGAAAATGGCCAATGAGCAGTTCTTC.

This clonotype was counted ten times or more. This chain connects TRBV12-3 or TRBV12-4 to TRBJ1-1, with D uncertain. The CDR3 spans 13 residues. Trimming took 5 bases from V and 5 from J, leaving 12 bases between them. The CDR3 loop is CASSTVPGTEAFF. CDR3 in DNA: TGTGCCAGCAGTACTGTCCCTGGAACTGAAGCTTTCTTT.

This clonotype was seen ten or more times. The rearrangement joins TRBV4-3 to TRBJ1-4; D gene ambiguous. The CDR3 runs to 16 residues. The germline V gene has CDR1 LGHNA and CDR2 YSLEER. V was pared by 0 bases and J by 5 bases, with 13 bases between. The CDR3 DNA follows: TGCGCCAGCAGCCAAGATGGGAGGCAGACGAATGAAAAACTGTTTTTT. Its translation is CASSQDGRQTNEKLFF.

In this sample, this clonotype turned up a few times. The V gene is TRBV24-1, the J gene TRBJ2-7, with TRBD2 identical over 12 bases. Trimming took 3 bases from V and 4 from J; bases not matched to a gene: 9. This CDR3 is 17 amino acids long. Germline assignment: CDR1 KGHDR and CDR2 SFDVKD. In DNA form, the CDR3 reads TGTGCCACCAGTGATCGCACGACTAGCGGGAGAGGGTACGAGCAGTACTTC. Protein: CATSDRTTSGRGYEQYF.

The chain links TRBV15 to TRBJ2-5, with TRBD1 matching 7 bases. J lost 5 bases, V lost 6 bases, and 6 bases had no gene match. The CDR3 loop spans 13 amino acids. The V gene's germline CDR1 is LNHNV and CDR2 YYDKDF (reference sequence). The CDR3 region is CATRARGWETQYF. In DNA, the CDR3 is TGTGCCACCAGGGCCAGGGGGTGGGAGACCCAGTACTTC.

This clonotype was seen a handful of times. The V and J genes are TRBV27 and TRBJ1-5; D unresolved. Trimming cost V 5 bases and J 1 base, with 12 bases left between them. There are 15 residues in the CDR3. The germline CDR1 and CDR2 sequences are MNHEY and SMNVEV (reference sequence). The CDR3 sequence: CASSPSVTSNQPQHF. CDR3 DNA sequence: TGTGCCAGCAGTCCCTCAGTCACCAGCAATCAGCCCCAGCATTTT.

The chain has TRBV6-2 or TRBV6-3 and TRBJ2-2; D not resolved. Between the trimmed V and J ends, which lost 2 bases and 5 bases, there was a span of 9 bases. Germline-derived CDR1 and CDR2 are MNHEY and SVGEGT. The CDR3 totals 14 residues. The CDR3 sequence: CASSYHPRTGELFF. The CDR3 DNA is TGTGCCAGCAGTTACCATCCGAGAACCGGGGAGCTGTTTTTT.

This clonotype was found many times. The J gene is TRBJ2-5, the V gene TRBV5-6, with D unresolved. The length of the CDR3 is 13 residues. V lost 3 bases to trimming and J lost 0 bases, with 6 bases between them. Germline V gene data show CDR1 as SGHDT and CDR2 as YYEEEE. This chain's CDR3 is CASSWDDQETQYF. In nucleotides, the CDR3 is TGTGCCAGCAGCTGGGATGACCAAGAGACCCAGTACTTC.

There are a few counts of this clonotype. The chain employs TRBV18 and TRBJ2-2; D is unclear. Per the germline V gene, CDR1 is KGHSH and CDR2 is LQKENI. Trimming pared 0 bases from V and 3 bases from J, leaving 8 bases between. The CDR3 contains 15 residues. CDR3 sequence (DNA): TGTGCCAGCTCACCACCGGTCGCGCACACCGGGGAGCTGTTTTTT. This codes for CASSPPVAHTGELFF.

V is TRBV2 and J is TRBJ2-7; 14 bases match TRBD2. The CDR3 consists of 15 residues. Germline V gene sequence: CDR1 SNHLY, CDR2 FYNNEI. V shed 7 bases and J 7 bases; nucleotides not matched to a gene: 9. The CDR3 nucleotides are TGTGCCAGCAAAGGACTAGCGGGAGGCTTGGGGGAGCAGTACTTC. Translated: CASKGLAGGLGEQYF.

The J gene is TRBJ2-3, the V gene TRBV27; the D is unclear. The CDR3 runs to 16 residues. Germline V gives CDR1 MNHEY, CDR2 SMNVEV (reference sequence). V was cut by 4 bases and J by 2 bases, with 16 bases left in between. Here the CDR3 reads CASSSRTVTSTDTQYF. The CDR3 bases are TGTGCCAGCAGTTCCCGGACCGTAACCTCCACAGATACGCAGTATTTT.

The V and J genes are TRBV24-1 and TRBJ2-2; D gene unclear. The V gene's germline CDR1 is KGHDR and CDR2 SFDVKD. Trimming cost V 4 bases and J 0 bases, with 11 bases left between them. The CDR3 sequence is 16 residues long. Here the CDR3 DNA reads TGTGCCACCAGTGACTTCGACCCAACGAACACCGGGGAGCTGTTTTTT. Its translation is CATSDFDPTNTGELFF.

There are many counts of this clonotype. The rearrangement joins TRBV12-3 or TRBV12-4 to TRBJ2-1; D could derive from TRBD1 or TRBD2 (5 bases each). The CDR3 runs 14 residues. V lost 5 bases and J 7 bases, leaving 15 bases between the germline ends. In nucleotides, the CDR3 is TGTGCCAGCAGTCCGACCGAGGGGTTGAATGAGCAGTTCTTC. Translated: CASSPTEGLNEQFF.

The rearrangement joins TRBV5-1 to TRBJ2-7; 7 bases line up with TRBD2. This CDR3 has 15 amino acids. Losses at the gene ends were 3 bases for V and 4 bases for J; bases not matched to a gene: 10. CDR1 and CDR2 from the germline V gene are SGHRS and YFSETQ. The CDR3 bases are TGCGCCAGCAGCTGGGGGGATCTAGCGGATTACGAGCAGTACTTC. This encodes CASSWGDLADYEQYF.

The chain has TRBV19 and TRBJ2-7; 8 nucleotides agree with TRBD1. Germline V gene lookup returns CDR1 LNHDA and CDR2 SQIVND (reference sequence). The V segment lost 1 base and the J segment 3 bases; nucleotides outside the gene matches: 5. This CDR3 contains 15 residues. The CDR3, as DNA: TGTGCCAGTAGTATAGGAGGACAGGGTGGCTACGAGCAGTACTTC. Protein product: CASSIGGQGGYEQYF.

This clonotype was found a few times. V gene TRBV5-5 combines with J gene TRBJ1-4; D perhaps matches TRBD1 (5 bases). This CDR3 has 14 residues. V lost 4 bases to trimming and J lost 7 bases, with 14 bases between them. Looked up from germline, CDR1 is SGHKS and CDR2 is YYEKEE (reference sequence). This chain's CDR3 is CASSVGVIGEKLFF. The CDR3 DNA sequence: TGTGCCAGCAGCGTGGGGGTTATCGGTGAAAAACTGTTTTTT.

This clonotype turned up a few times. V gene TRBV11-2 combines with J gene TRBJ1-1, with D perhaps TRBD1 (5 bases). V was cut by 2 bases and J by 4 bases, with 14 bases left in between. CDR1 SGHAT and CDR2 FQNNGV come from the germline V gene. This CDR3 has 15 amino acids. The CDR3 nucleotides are TGTGCCAGCAGCTTACCCGGGGGAAGGAGCACTGAAGCTTTCTTT. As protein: CASSLPGGRSTEAFF.

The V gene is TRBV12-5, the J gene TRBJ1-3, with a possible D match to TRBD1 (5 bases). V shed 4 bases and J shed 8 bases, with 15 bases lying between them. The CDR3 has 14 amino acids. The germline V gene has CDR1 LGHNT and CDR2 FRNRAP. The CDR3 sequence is CASGWAGFMDTIYF. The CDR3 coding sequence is TGTGCTAGTGGTTGGGCAGGGTTTATGGACACCATATATTTT.

CDR3 in DNA: TGTGCCAGCAGCTTAGCCAGGGATCCGGAGACCCAGTACTTC. This translates into CASSLARDPETQYF. The chain links TRBV7-9 to TRBJ2-5; D is perhaps TRBD1 (5 bases). Germline lookup yields CDR1 SEHNR and CDR2 FQNEAQ (reference sequence). V lost 0 bases, J lost 5 bases, and 10 bases lay in between. This CDR3 has 14 amino acids.

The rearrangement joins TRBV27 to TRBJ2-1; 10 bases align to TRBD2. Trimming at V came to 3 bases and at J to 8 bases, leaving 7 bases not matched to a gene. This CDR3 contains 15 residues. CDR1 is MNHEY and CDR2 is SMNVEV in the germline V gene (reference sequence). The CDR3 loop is CASSFLGLALDEQFF. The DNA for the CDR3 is TGTGCCAGCAGTTTTCTGGGACTAGCGCTGGATGAGCAGTTCTTC.

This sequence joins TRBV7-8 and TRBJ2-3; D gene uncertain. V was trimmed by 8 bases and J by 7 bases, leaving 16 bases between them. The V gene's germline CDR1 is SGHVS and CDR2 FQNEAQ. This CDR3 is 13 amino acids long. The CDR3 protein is CASAPPSVYTQYF. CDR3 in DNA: TGTGCCAGCGCCCCGCCGTCGGTCTATACGCAGTATTTT. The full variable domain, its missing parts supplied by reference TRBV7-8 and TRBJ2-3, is GAGVSQSPRYKVAKRGQDVALRCDPISGHVSLFWYQQALGQGPEFLTYFQNEAQLDKSGLPSDRFFAERPEGSVSTLKIQRTQQEDSAVYLCASAPPSVYTQYFGPGTRLTVL.

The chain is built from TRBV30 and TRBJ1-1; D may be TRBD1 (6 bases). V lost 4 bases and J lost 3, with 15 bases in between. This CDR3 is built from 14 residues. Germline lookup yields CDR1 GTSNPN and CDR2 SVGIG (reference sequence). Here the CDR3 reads CAWTLWTVDTEAFF. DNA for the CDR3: TGTGCCTGGACCCTCTGGACAGTAGACACTGAAGCTTTCTTT.

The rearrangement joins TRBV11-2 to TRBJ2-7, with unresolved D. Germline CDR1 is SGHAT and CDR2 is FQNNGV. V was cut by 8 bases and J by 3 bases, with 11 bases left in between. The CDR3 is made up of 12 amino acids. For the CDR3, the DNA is TGTGCCAGCGGCGGAGCGTTCTACGAGCAGTACTTC. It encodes CASGGAFYEQYF.

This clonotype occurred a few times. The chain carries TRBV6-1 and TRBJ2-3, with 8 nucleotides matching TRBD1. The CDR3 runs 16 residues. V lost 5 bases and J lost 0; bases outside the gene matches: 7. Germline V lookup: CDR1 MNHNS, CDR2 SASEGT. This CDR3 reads CASSSGQGTSTDTQYF. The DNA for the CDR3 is TGTGCCAGCAGTAGCGGACAGGGAACTAGCACAGATACGCAGTATTTT.

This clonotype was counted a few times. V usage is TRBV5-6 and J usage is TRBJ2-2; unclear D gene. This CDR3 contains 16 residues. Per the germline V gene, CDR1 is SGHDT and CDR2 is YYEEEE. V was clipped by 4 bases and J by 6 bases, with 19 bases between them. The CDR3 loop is CASSEPGPIVSGELFF. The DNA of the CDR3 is TGTGCCAGCAGCGAGCCGGGTCCCATAGTCTCCGGGGAGCTGTTTTTT.